The rows below give T cell receptor beta chains drawn from one sample of a study of early T cells in non-severe SARS-CoV-2 infection. TCRdb re-called the 5' RACE reads through MiXCR, storing one row per CDR3 protein. Of under 55,000 distinct CDR3 sequences detected, around 10% appear once; the ten largest clones hold 21%. Specimen: whole blood. All receptors come from an adult who was a healthcare worker with PCR-confirmed SARS-CoV-2 infection or an uninfected control (not recorded which). The CDR3 runs from the conserved cysteine through the conserved F or W. Fields, in order: CDR3 length, V gene, D gene, J gene, CDR3 protein. A D gene is named only where the DNA matches it firmly.

15	TRBV20-1	-	TRBJ2-7	CSARAPGSGSYEQYF
15	TRBV18	TRBD1	TRBJ1-4	CASSPPGQGGEKLFF
19	TRBV6-2/TRBV6-3	-	TRBJ2-3	CASSYSIGSGDLSTDTQYF
13	TRBV4-3	-	TRBJ2-1	CASSQEPGLEQFF
17	TRBV18	TRBD2	TRBJ2-2	CASSRGTKSRDTGELFF
15	TRBV7-7	TRBD2	TRBJ2-3	CASSEGLAVTDTQYF
16	TRBV7-2	TRBD2	TRBJ2-1	CASRRSSGSSYNEQFF
11	TRBV30	-	TRBJ2-1	CAWKTSNEQFF
11	TRBV7-2	-	TRBJ2-1	CASSLAVEQFF
13	TRBV29-1	-	TRBJ2-7	CSVGAGHGGEQYF
12	TRBV28	-	TRBJ2-7	CASSGEPYEQYF
14	TRBV6-2/TRBV6-3	TRBD2	TRBJ2-2	CAGRTSLNTGELFF
11	TRBV3-1	-	TRBJ2-1	CASSQAEGQFF
11	TRBV6-2/TRBV6-3	-	TRBJ1-2	CASMDGNGYTF
14	TRBV20-1	TRBD1	TRBJ2-7	CSAWDREFNYEQYF
14	TRBV11-2	-	TRBJ1-2	CASSLDPKGYGYTF
12	TRBV20-1	-	TRBJ2-7	CSARAWNSEQYF
14	TRBV7-2	-	TRBJ2-3	CASSLRDSTDTQYF
14	TRBV7-2	-	TRBJ2-7	CASSSRQASYEQYF
15	TRBV5-1	-	TRBJ1-1	CASSYSQTRNTEAFF
14	TRBV3-1	TRBD1	TRBJ1-1	CASSQDRGLTEAFF
18	TRBV2	TRBD2	TRBJ2-4	CASSEIVTSGLAKNIQYF
13	TRBV20-1	-	TRBJ1-1	CSAIKRMNTEAFF
14	TRBV6-5	-	TRBJ2-6	CASRPGSGANVLTF
17	TRBV7-9	TRBD1	TRBJ2-3	CASSLEPGQKITDTQYF
15	TRBV19	TRBD1	TRBJ2-1	CASSTDRVGYNEQFF
15	TRBV6-2/TRBV6-3	-	TRBJ2-2	CASSYSEGNTGELFF
14	TRBV28	-	TRBJ1-5	CASSLREINQPQHF
14	TRBV5-1	-	TRBJ1-2	CASSFAGHNYGYTF
14	TRBV19	TRBD2	TRBJ2-7	CASSTTSGSGQQYF
15	TRBV6-2/TRBV6-3	-	TRBJ1-5	CASSYSRQPNQPQHF
11	TRBV7-6	-	TRBJ2-3	CASSRTDTQYF
13	TRBV20-1	-	TRBJ2-3	CSAKPVGTDTQYF
12	TRBV29-1	-	TRBJ1-2	CSVAIGNYGYTF
14	TRBV25-1	TRBD2	TRBJ2-3	CASSLAGGTDTQYF
12	TRBV5-1	TRBD1	TRBJ2-7	CASSSPGQDSYF
17	TRBV19	TRBD1	TRBJ1-5	CASSTRQGQKINQPQHF